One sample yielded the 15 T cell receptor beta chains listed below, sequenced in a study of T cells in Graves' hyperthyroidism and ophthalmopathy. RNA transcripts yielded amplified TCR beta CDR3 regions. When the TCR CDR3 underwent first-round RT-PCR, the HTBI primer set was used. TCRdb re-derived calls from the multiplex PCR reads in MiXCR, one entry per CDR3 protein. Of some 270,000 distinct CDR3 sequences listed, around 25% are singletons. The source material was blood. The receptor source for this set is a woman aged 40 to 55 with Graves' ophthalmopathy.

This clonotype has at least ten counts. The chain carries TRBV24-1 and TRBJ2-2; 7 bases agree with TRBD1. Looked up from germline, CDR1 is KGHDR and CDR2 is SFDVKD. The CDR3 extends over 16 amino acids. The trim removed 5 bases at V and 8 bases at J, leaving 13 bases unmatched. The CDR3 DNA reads TGTGCCACCAGTGCTAAGGACAGGTCCTTGTTTGGGGAGCTGTTTTTT. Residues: CATSAKDRSLFGELFF.

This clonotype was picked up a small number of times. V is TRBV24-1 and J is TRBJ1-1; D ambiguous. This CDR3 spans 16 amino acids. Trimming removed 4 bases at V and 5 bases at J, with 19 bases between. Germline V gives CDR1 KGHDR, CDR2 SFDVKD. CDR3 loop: CATSDSRTALGTEAFF. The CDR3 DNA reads TGTGCCACCAGTGACTCACGGACCGCCCTAGGGACTGAAGCTTTCTTT.

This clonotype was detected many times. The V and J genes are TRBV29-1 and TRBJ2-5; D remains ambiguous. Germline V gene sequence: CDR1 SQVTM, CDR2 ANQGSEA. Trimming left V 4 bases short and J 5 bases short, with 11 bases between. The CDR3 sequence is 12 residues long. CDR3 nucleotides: TGCAGCGTTGGATATATTGATGAGACCCAGTACTTC. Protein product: CSVGYIDETQYF.

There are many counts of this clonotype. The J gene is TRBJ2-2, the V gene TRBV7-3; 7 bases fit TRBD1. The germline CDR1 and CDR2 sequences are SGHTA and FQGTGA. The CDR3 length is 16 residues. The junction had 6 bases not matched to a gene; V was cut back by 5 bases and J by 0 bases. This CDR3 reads CASSPRQGSNTGELFF. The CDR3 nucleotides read TGTGCCAGCAGCCCACGACAGGGTTCGAACACCGGGGAGCTGTTTTTT.

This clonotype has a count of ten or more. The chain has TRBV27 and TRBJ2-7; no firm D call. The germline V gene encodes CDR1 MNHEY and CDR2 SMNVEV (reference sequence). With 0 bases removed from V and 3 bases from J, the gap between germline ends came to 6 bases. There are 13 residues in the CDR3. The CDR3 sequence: CASSLSVNYEQYF. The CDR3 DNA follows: TGTGCCAGCAGTTTATCGGTGAACTACGAGCAGTACTTC.

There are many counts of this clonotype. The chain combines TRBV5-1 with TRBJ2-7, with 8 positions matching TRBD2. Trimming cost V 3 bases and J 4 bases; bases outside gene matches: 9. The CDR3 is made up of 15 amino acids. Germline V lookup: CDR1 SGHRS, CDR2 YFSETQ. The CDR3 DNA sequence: TGCGCCAGCAGCTCTAAAGCGGGAGCTGGTTACGAGCAGTACTTC. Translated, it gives CASSSKAGAGYEQYF. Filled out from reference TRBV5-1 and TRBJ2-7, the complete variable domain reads KAGVTQTPRYLIKTRGQQVTLSCSPISGHRSVSWYQQTPGQGLQFLFEYFSETQRNKGNFPGRFSGRQFSNSRSEMNVSTLELGDSALYLCASSSKAGAGYEQYFGPGTRLTVT.

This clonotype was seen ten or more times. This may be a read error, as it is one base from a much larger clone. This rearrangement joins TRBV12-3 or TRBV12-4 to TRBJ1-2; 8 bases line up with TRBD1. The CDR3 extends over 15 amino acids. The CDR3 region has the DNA TGTGCCAGCAATTTAGGCTCAGGGGGCGGCTATGGCTACACCTTC. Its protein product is CASNLGSGGGYGYTF.

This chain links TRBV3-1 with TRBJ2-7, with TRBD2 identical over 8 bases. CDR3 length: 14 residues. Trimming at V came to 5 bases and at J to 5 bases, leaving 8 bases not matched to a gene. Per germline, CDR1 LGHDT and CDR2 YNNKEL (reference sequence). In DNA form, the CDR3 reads TGTGCCAGCAGCACCGGGACTAGGGGGAACGAGCAGTACTTC. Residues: CASSTGTRGNEQYF.

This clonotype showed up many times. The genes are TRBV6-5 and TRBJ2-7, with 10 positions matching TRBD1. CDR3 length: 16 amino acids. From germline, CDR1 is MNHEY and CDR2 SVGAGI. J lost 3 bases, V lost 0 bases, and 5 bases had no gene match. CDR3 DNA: TGTGCCAGCAGTTACTCGATTTGGGACAGGGGCTACGAGCAGTACTTC. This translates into CASSYSIWDRGYEQYF.

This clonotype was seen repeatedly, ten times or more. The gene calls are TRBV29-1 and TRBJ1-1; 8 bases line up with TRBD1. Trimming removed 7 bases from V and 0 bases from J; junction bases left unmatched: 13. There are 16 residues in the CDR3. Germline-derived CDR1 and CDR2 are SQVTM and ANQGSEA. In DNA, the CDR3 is TGCAGCGCTAAGAACGGACAGGGAAGGATGAACACTGAAGCTTTCTTT. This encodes CSAKNGQGRMNTEAFF.

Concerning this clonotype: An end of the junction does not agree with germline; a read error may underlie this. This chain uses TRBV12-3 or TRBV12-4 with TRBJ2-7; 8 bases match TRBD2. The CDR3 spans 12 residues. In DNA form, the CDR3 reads TGTGCCAGCAGTTTGAAGGGACTAGAGGCCCACTTC. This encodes CASSLKGLEAHF.

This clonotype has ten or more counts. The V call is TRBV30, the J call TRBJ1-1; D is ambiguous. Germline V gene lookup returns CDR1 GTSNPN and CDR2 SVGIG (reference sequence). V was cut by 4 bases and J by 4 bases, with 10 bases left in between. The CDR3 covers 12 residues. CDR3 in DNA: TGTGCCTGGACTTGGCTGGGCACTGAAGCTTTCTTT. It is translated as CAWTWLGTEAFF.

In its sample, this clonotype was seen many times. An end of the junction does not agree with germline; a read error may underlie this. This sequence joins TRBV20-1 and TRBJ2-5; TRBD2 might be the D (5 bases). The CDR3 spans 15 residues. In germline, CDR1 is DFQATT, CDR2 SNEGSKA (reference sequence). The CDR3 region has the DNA TGCAGTACTAGTGTGGTTGGACCATCACAAGAGACCCAGTACTTC. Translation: CSTSVVGPSQETQYF.

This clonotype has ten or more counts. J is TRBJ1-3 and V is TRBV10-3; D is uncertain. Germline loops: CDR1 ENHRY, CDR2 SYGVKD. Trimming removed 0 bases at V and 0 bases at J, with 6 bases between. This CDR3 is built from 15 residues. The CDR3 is CAISESGNSGNTIYF. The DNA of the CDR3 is TGTGCCATCAGTGAGTCGGGCAACTCTGGAAACACCATATATTTT.

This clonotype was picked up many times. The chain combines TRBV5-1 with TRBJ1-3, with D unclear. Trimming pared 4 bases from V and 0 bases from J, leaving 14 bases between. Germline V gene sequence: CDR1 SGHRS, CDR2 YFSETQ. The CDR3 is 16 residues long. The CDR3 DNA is TGCGCCAGCAGCACGACCACAGATACCTCTGGAAACACCATATATTTT. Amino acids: CASSTTTDTSGNTIYF.